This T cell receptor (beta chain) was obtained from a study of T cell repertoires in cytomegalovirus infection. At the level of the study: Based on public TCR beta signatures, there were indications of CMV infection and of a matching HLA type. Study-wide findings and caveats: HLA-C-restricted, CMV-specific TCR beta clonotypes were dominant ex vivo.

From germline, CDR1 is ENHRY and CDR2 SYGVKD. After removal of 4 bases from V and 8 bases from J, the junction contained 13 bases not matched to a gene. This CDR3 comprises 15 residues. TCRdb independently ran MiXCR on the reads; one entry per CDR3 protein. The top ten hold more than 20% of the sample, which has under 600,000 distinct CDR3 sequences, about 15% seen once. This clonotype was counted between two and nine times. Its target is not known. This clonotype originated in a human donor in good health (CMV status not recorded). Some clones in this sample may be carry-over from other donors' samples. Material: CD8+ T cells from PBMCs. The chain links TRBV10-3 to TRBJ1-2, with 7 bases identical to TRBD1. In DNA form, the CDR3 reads TGTGCCATCAGTGTCGTGGGGGAGGGACAGCGGGGCTACACCTTC. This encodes CAISVVGEGQRGYTF.